This TCR beta chain was documented in a study of T-cell reconstitution after alpha-beta-depleted transplantation in children. In germline, CDR1 is MDHEN, CDR2 SYDVKM. V was shortened by 5 bases and J by 6 bases, with 10 bases between the two germline ends. This CDR3 is built from 13 residues. Researchers prepared the TCRbeta library using unique molecular identifiers, the study reports. Each CDR3 protein is one row after TCRdb ran MiXCR on the PCR reads. The sample contains 200,000 to 300,000 distinct CDR3 sequences, around 11% of which appear only once. This clonotype was found many times. This rearrangement joins TRBV28 to TRBJ2-2; D is perhaps TRBD1 (5 bases). The material sequenced was PBMCs from the stem cell graft donor, taken from the stem cell graft. The receptor was derived from a human donor who donated a stem cell graft to a child with acute lymphoblastic leukemia. CDR3 nucleotides: TGTGCCAGCAGTGTCAGGGTTGCCGGGGAGCTGTTTTTT. Protein: CASSVRVAGELFF.